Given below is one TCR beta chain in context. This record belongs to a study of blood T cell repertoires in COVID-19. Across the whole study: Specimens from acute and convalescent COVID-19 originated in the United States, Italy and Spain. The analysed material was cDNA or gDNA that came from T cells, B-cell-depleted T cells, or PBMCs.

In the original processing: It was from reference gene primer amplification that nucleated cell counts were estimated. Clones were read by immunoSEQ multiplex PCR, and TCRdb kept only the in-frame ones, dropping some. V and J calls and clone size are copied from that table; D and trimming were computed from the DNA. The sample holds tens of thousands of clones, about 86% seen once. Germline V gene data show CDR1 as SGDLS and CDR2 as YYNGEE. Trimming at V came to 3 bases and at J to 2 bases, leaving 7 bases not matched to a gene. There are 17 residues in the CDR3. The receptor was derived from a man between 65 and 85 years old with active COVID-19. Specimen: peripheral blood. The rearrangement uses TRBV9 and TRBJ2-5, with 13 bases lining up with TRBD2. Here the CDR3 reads CASSGGGLAGRQETQYF. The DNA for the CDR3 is TGTGCCAGCAGCGGTGGGGGACTAGCGGGGCGTCAAGAGACCCAGTACTTC.